The sample holds a few counts of the clone carrying this T cell receptor (beta chain). Its antigen remains unknown. At one end the junction does not follow the germline gene, possibly because of a read error. This sample is drawn from a study of identical twins. Template switching, a step in the protocol, added a universal primer site, and cDNA carried unique molecular identifiers. TCRdb used MiXCR to reprocess the 5' RACE reads, holding one entry per CDR3 protein. Among roughly 290,000 distinct CDR3 sequences, 6.5% to 9.5% were seen once, and the ten largest hold around 2.1%. Germline CDR1 LNHDA, CDR2 SQIVND (reference sequence). The CDR3 covers 16 residues. Broader study findings: Because invariant MAIT and iNKT cells could be present, zero-insertion analyses could be partly confounded.

These records were also assigned to another study, of yellow fever vaccine responses in identical twins. That work contributes: Twins' vaccine T cell response reportedly gave the appearance of partial convergence and partial personalization.

The source material was memory (CD45RO+) T cells sorted from blood. This clonotype was obtained from a woman between 18 and 30 years old in good health. The genes are TRBV19 and TRBJ2-2, with 7 bases that match TRBD1. CDR3 in DNA: TGTGCCGGTAGTACCGAGGGACAGCATCACACCGGGGAGCTGTTTTTT. Translation: CAGSTEGQHHTGELFF. The full variable domain, completed using reference TRBV19 and TRBJ2-2, is DGGITQSPKYLFRKEGQNVTLSCEQNLNHDAMYWYRQDPGQGLRLIYYSQIVNDFQKGDIAEGYSVSREKKESFPLTVTSAQKNPTAFYLCAGSTEGQHHTGELFFGEGSRLTVL.